This record covers a single T cell receptor (beta chain). Its specific antigen is unknown. No base quality values were provided; no much bigger clone lies one nucleotide off. The same CDR3 is also encoded by other DNA sequences in this sample. The record originates from a study of blood T cell repertoires in COVID-19 (dated by TCRdb to 2020 to 2021). For context, the study as a whole: Samples covering the acute and convalescent phases of COVID-19 were provided by collaborators in the United States, Italy and Spain. The prospective study material was composed of cDNA or gDNA derived from T cells, B-cell-depleted T cells, or PBMCs. Deeply sampled blood TCRbeta repertoires from subjects exposed to, actively infected with, or recovered from COVID-19 were included in the dataset. The repertoires were released in a freely available public database intended as a resource for research on the immune response to SARS-CoV-2. Samples were obtained from the ongoing ImmuneRACE study (first 160 participants) and from 1,000 to 1,500 subjects provided by 6 global collaborators. A de-identified subject ID, COVID-19 status, age in years and sex were almost always included in the sample metadata. HLA class I and class II types, where available, came from metadata supplied by the sample provider rather than from assay-based typing. The research as a whole found: The amount of clinical and demographic metadata varied by source and participant and was provided uncurated.

V is reduced by 6 bases and J by 0 bases, leaving a spacing of 9 bases between them. The germline V gene yields KGHSH for CDR1 and LQKENI for CDR2. The CDR3 runs 14 residues from the cysteine to the phenylalanine. The CDR3 DNA has 42 bases and is translated from base 1. Participants in the prospective study were aged about 18 to 95 years, lived in some 24 United States geographic areas, and enrolled through a virtual design. In the prospective study, cohorts were assigned on the basis of participant-reported clinical history obtained from a screening survey and a study questionnaire. For ImmuneRACE Cohort 3, a participant was defined as recovered based on two consecutive negative NP/OP PCR tests, clearance by a healthcare professional, or resolution of symptoms. In the prospective study, whole blood, serum and a nasopharyngeal or oropharyngeal swab were collected from each participant by mobile phlebotomists. Participants in the prospective study had the option to provide additional blood draws and questionnaires over a 2-month period. Before DNA extraction, prospective study blood samples were shipped either frozen or at room temperature.

TCRbeta CDR3 regions were amplified from genomic DNA by means of the immunoSEQ Assay, a bias-controlled multiplex PCR. The source study handled its data this way. The number of nucleated cells in each sample was estimated by amplification of reference gene primers within the assay. To quantify the absolute abundance of each unique TCRbeta CDR3 rearrangement, sequence reads were collapsed and filtered. For each sample, productive Simpson clonality was calculated as the square root of Simpson's diversity index across productive rearrangements. TCRdb's version of the immuneACCESS table is confined to in-frame rearrangements and falls short of the full clone set. An unresolved V gene accounts for under half of the shortfall where checked; the remainder is of unknown origin. D and trimming were read from the DNA, whereas the V and J calls and clone size are those reported in that table. The sample yields approximately 450,000 clones; more than 80% were counted once. Of the sample, roughly 1.1% is held by the ten largest clones.

Input material: PBMCs or T cells enriched from blood (not recorded which). The rearrangement combines TRBV18 with TRBJ1-3; too little of a D gene remains to name it. The TCR comes from a man between 25 and 39 years old who had recovered from COVID-19. CDR3 loop: CASSPGSSGNTIYF. The DNA reads as follows: TGTGCCAGCTCGCCGGGGAGCTCTGGAAACACCATATATTTT.